This entry concerns a single TCR beta chain. This CDR3 region has 17 residues. Per the germline V gene, CDR1 is MDHEN and CDR2 is SYDVKM. J lost 2 bases, V lost 3 bases, and 8 bases had no gene match. This record comes from a study of PD-L1 blockade in urothelial cancer. Assay: immunoSEQ multiplex PCR; the TCRdb copy retains only in-frame clones and omits some. The table includes roughly 91,000 clones, about 85% detected once. Noted time point: pretreatment peripheral blood. This TCR was recovered from a man aged 60 to 69 with urothelial cancer. Sequenced here: PBMCs, sampled around atezolizumab (anti-PD-L1) treatment. V gene TRBV28 combines with J gene TRBJ2-4, with 9 bases that match TRBD2. In DNA form, the CDR3 reads TGTGCCAGCAGTTTTCCGGGACTAGCAGATTCCAAAAACATTCAGTACTTC. The encoded protein is CASSFPGLADSKNIQYF.